The 8 T cell receptor beta chains given below trace back to one sample, sequenced in a study of identical twins. TCRdb redid the calling of the 5' RACE reads with MiXCR, one entry per CDR3 protein. This sample has some 250,000 distinct CDR3 sequences, with over 9.5% found just once. The data also belong to a second study, concerning yellow fever vaccine responses in identical twins.

Sequencing input: memory (CD45RO+) T cells sorted from blood. The receptor source for this set is a woman younger than 35 in good health.

The chain combines TRBV15 with TRBJ1-5, with 8 bases lining up with TRBD1. Germline CDR1 is LNHNV and CDR2 is YYDKDF (reference sequence). V was clipped by 4 bases and J by 5 bases; unmatched bases: 10. This CDR3 has 16 amino acids. CDR3 coding DNA: TGTGCCACCAGCACCTTTGCCGGACAGGGCCATCAGCCCCAGCATTTT. It codes for CATSTFAGQGHQPQHF.

This clonotype was detected a few times. The V gene is TRBV29-1, the J gene TRBJ2-1; no firm D call. Trimming took 4 bases from V and 16 from J, leaving 11 bases between them. From germline, CDR1 is SQVTM and CDR2 ANQGSEA. CDR3 length: 9 amino acids. CDR3 nucleotides: TGCAGCGTTGCAGGCGGTGAATTCTTC. Protein product: CSVAGGEFF.

This clonotype was picked up a small number of times. This chain connects TRBV5-1 to TRBJ2-5, with 12 bases that match TRBD1. V gave up 1 base and J gave up 4 bases; unmatched junction bases: 5. Per germline, CDR1 SGHRS and CDR2 YFSETQ. CDR3 size: 16 residues. CDR3: CASSLTGTGGAETQYF. CDR3 nucleotides: TGCGCCAGCAGCTTGACCGGGACAGGGGGCGCAGAGACCCAGTACTTC.

The chain links TRBV6-4 to TRBJ2-3; 10 bases align to TRBD2. The CDR3 consists of 15 residues. Germline CDR1 reads MRHNA; CDR2 reads SNTAGT. J lost 5 bases, V lost 2 bases, and 4 bases had no gene match. DNA for the CDR3: TGTGCCAGCAGTGACCTAGCGGGGGATGTAGATACGCAGTATTTT. This encodes CASSDLAGDVDTQYF.

The chain uses TRBV7-6 and TRBJ1-1, with a tentative D call TRBD1 (5 bases). Germline assignment: CDR1 SGHVS and CDR2 FNYEAQ. This CDR3 is built from 14 residues. V was clipped by 5 bases and J by 1 base, with 11 bases between them. CDR3 nucleotides: TGTGCCAGCAGCACCTCCGGGGCGAACACTGAAGCTTTCTTT. It translates to CASSTSGANTEAFF.

This clonotype was detected only once. V and J are TRBV2 and TRBJ2-1; 8 bases are shared with TRBD2. V dropped 3 bases and J dropped 8; count of bases not matched to a gene: 6. The germline gives CDR1 SNHLY, CDR2 FYNNEI. The length of the CDR3 is 14 residues. CDR3: CASSDPGGQDEQFF. CDR3 DNA: TGTGCCAGCAGTGATCCGGGGGGGCAGGATGAGCAGTTCTTC.

This clonotype was seen a handful of times. The junction departs from germline at one end; a sequencing error may be responsible. The chain has TRBV2 and TRBJ2-7, with 7 bases that match TRBD1. Germline CDR1 is SNHLY and CDR2 is FYNNEI. The CDR3 is 16 amino acids. The DNA of the CDR3 is TGTGCCAGCAGTGATAATAGAGGACAGGTCCCCTACGTGCAGTACTTC. Its protein product is CASSDNRGQVPYVQYF.

CDR3 nucleotide sequence: TGTGCCTGTAACGACAGGGGGTATACCGGGGAGCTGTTTTTT. Translated: CACNDRGYTGELFF. This chain uses TRBV30 with TRBJ2-2; 9 nucleotides match TRBD1. Trimming took 6 bases from V and 5 from J; bases not matched to a gene: 7. Germline CDR1 reads GTSNPN; CDR2 reads SVGIG (reference sequence). The length of the CDR3 is 14 residues.